This entry is about one TCR beta chain. The clone's antigen remains unknown. This may stem from a read error, because a much larger clone lies one nucleotide away. The CDR3 sequence holds 14 residues, the cysteine and phenylalanine included. The retained sequence is limited to the CDR3, 42 bases, with the frame set at the first base. The germline V gene provides CDR1 MDHEN and CDR2 SYDVKM. The data belong to a study of tumor-infiltrating lymphocytes in primary liver carcinoma (dated by TCRdb to 2015 to 2018). About the full investigation: Hepatocellular carcinoma (four) or combined HCC and intrahepatic cholangiocarcinoma (one) was present in the five patients, who were three men and two women aged 30 to 69 years. A total of about 35 specimens from 5 patients went through TCRbeta repertoire sequencing, namely 25 tumor regions, 5 adjacent noncancerous liver tissues and 5 peripheral blood samples. Roughly 3.65 to 8 million productive TCRbeta reads were obtained per sample, and no significant difference in read depth was found between tissue types. Reproducibility between technical replicate repertoires was high, with correlation coefficients above 0.95 and mean shared-clone rates near 0.89. Tumors of the five patients were stage T1-T3 N0M0 with maximum diameters of roughly 4.2 to 10 cm. Agilent mRNA microarray profiling was performed on the 20 to 25 tumor region samples to relate TCRbeta repertoire diversity to the local molecular phenotype. TCRbeta repertoire sequencing, expression microarrays and whole-exome sequencing were combined in the study across five regions of each liver tumor, with adjacent normal tissue and blood also included.

Starting from about 500 ng total RNA, TCRbeta-specific cDNA was produced by reverse transcription with a constant-region primer and ProtoScript II reverse transcriptase. Construction of the TCRbeta libraries relied on three nested rounds of multiplex PCR, following a slightly modified ARM-PCR procedure. The first two PCR rounds used multiplex TRBV1-TRBV30 forward primers with a Cbeta reverse primer, each for 10 cycles. Sample barcodes and Illumina adapters were added in a final 25-cycle PCR with Deep VentR polymerase. Amplicons of 200-500 bp were gel-purified with a QIAquick gel extraction kit before sequencing. An Illumina HiSeq 2500 was used to sequence the TCRbeta amplicons with 250-bp paired-end reads. Per the original workflow: Quality trimming of reads was performed with Trimmomatic v0.33, and paired reads were merged with FLASH v1.2.11 so that full CDR3 sequences could be recovered. V, D and J germline segments were assigned to the rearranged TCRbeta sequences by MiGEC v1.2.1b. Clonotype statistics and Shannon-Wiener diversity indices were computed with VDJtools v1.0.0. Except for diversity analysis, only each sample's 250 most abundant clonotypes were used in subsequent analyses to reduce sampling bias. The public reads were quality trimmed at Q25 with fastp and then assembled into clones with MiXCR by TCRdb, keeping productive beta chains. Rows are unified per CDR3 protein, each entry keeping the most common DNA and genes. The V and J calls were not made by the authors but by TCRdb's processing. In this sample the table shows 40,000 to 55,000 distinct CDR3 sequences, roughly 70% of which occur a single time. Roughly 29% of the sample rests with the top ten.

Overall study outcomes, separate from this receptor: A significantly larger repertoire fraction was made up by the top 250 clones in tumors than in blood (p = 0.039). Just about 7.5-25% of top clones turned up in all five regions of a tumor, which suggests spatial heterogeneity among tumor-infiltrating T cells. Because only the TCR beta chain was sequenced and unpaired alpha chains were not captured, true repertoire diversity is likely underestimated. Because the samples were bulk and unsorted, CD4+ and CD8+ T cell repertoires could not be compared. Repertoire overlap was found to be higher between tumor regions (mean approximately 35%) than between tumor-adjacent (about 17%) or tumor-blood (around 15%) pairs, consistent with antigen-driven expansion. With just four or five patients in the study, the authors point out that the findings should be validated in a larger study.

Without any cell sorting, total RNA and DNA were extracted together from around 20-30 mg of bulk tissue using the AllPrep DNA/RNA mini kit. Surgical resection was performed in China between 2015 and early 2016 on 5 or 6 patients with histopathologically diagnosed primary liver carcinoma. At the time of sampling, the patients had chronic HBV infection and had not received any treatment. Each tumor was sampled at five spatially separated regions: the tumor centre plus the superior, inferior, left-lateral and right-lateral poles. According to histology, viable tumor cells made up more than 75% of every tumor sample. Pieces of fresh tumor and adjacent tissue were cut in half, with one half kept in RNAlater at -80 degrees C and the other half sent for histology.

The sample consisted of liver tumor tissue from sampling region 5. Reading the label with the study, this specimen's cell subset or site is: tumor region T5, tumor centre. The TCR was taken from a man aged 40-55 years with primary liver carcinoma and hepatitis B virus infection. The chain uses TRBV28 and TRBJ2-7, with TRBD1 identical over 7 junction bases. The DNA reads TGTGCCAGCACCACGCAGGGGGAAGCCTACGAGCGGTACTTC. This yields the protein CASTTQGEAYERYF.